This T cell receptor beta chain was retrieved from a study of multiple sclerosis patients with progressive multifocal leukoencephalopathy (dated by TCRdb to about 2019). About the full investigation: The controls were about five MS patients treated with natalizumab who did not develop PML and who were sampled longitudinally. The study examined peripheral T and B cells of MS patients who developed PML (4 under natalizumab, 1 after alemtuzumab) and treated patients who did not. From before therapy, through 6 and 12 months, up to PML onset, two natalizumab-treated patients who later developed PML were tracked longitudinally. The study aimed to detect JC virus-specific or public T-cell expansions arising at the time of PML onset.

V loses 11 bases of germline sequence and J loses 0 bases, and the interval between the two ends is 14 bases. The CDR3 numbers 15 residues from cysteine through phenylalanine. CDR3 DNA is the only sequence kept; it has 45 bases, read in frame from the first base. Taken from the germline V gene (reference sequence), the CDR1 and CDR2 loops are SEHNR and FQNEAQ. TRB CDR3 regions were amplified from genomic DNA with the immunoSEQ two-step multiplex PCR at survey-level depth. To estimate template counts and remove amplification bias, each PCR was spiked with synthetic inline TR CDR3 controls covering all V-J pairings. Reads went through processing to reduce amplification and sequencing bias, and quantification was done against synthetic TR CDR3 analogs. The authors processed their data as follows. In ImmunoSEQ Analyzer, raw data were processed so that out-of-frame sequences and CDR3s with stop codons were removed, with gene names following IMGT nomenclature. Repertoire diversity was summarized as normalized Shannon entropy, defined as 1 minus Pielou's evenness. Only TRB sequences sharing the V gene, the J gene and the CDR3 were counted as identical. Public PML clonotypes were CDR3s shared by two or more PML-onset samples but absent earlier, in controls, and in public databases. CDR3 amino acid composition by position was analyzed with Skylign using the observed count method. TCRdb took over this immuneACCESS table, retaining in-frame rearrangements with V and J assigned. Such tables are incomplete; in checked studies, under half of the missing clones stem from an unresolved V gene, and the remainder is unexplained. V, J and clone size are taken as reported in that table, and D and trimming were inferred from the DNA itself. Here the sample has approximately 31,000 clones; about nine tenths occur a single time. The ten biggest clones cover about 1.5% of the sample.

Comments on this clone: No antigen is known for it. Base-call qualities are not available, and no considerably larger clone is one nucleotide away.

Findings and caveats that apply to the study as a whole: Only PML patients had TRB clones above 0.5% frequency, but the clones expanded at PML onset were already present before and during natalizumab therapy. No common TRBV or TRBJ gene usage or preferential TRBV-TRBJ pairings were detected when PML developed. Because of the small, descriptive cohort, whether findings reflect JC virus infection or general immunocompromise remained unclear. Most PML patients had lower normalized Shannon entropy, suggesting less diverse TRB repertoires, while values in the natalizumab-treated controls sat near 1. Only peripheral blood was analyzed, although cerebrospinal fluid or brain lymphocytes might be more informative for natalizumab-associated PML.

Read against the paper, the sample's time point label means: before natalizumab initiation. Every listed patient had received interferon beta before, and every PML patient was female. Blood samples at T0 were collected prior to the first natalizumab infusion. Ficoll-Hypaque density gradient centrifugation was used to isolate peripheral blood mononuclear cells. The TCR comes from a human donor with multiple sclerosis. The chain couples TRBV7-9 to TRBJ2-6; the D element might be TRBD1 or TRBD2, as each aligns at 5 bases. Source material: PBMCs. Read as DNA, the sequence is TGTGCCGGGTGGGACGGCAGCTCTGGGGCCAACGTCCTGACTTTC. Translated, this gives CAGWDGSSGANVLTF.